Listed below are T cell receptor beta chains from one sample, sequenced in a study of T cell repertoires in cytomegalovirus infection. Via MiXCR, TCRdb re-called the reads, giving one row per CDR3 protein. The sample consists of about 180,000 distinct CDR3 sequences, about 15% of them appearing once. Sequencing input: PBMCs. The receptors were gathered from a human donor in good health (CMV status not recorded). Some clones in this sample may be carry-over from other donors' samples. Each CDR3 is given with its conserved first and last residue. A D gene is named only where the DNA matches it firmly. Size is omitted from some rows. Given values are once, few, many or a class for expanded clones.

NA	TRBV29-1	TRBJ1-1	TRBD1	TGCAGCGTTCGACAGGGGGTCGTACCTGAAGCTTTCTTT	CSVRQGVVPEAFF
many	TRBV7-2	TRBJ2-4	NA	TGTGCCAGCAGCCGGGACATTGCGGCCAAAAACATTCAGTACTTC	CASSRDIAAKNIQYF
few	TRBV6-4	TRBJ1-4	TRBD1	TGTGCCAGCAGTGACTCGATGTCTCCCCAGGGGGCGTTCGTGAATGAAAAACTGTTTTTT	CASSDSMSPQGAFVNEKLFF
many	TRBV11-2	TRBJ2-6	NA	TGTGCCAGCAGCCCCACTTCATCTGGGGCCAACGTCCTGACTTTC	CASSPTSSGANVLTF
NA	TRBV14	TRBJ1-1	NA	TGTGCCAGCAGCCAAGAAAGGGGCCTGGGCACTAAAGCTTTCTTT	CASSQERGLGTKAFF
NA	TRBV4-1	TRBJ2-1	NA	TGCGCCAGCAGCGAAGAAGGCAATCTAGGGGGCTCCTACAATGAGCAGTTCTTC	CASSEEGNLGGSYNEQFF
NA	TRBV10-3	TRBJ1-3	NA	TGTGCCATCAGTGAGTCGATCTCTGGAAACACCATATATTTT	CAISESISGNTIYF
few	TRBV29-1	TRBJ2-7	NA	TGCAGCGGGACCGGTCTCTACGAGCAGTACTTC	CSGTGLYEQYF
NA	TRBV10-3	TRBJ1-2	NA	TGTGCCATCAGATATAGGGACGACCATGGCTACACCTTC	CAIRYRDDHGYTF
medium-sized	TRBV7-2	TRBJ1-1	NA	TGTGCCAGCAGCTTAGCGCCTGCGCACGCCGGGGGCACTGAAGCTTTCTTT	CASSLAPAHAGGTEAFF
many	TRBV4-2	TRBJ1-6	NA	TGTGCCAGCAGCCAAGGTGCATCACCCCTCCACTTT	CASSQGASPLHF
few	TRBV28	TRBJ2-7	TRBD1	TGTGCCAGCAACGTGGGACAGAGTAGATACGAGCAGTACTTC	CASNVGQSRYEQYF
many	TRBV7-2	TRBJ2-7	NA	TGTGCCAGCAGCTCTCAAACAGGGATCGAGCAGTACTTC	CASSSQTGIEQYF
few	TRBV10-2	TRBJ2-7	NA	TGCGCCAGCAGTGAAGGAGGTCTAATCTACGAGCAGTACTTC	CASSEGGLIYEQYF
NA	TRBV12-5	TRBJ2-1	NA	TGTGCTAGTGGTTCTCCCGTCGAGGGTGAGCAGTTCTTC	CASGSPVEGEQFF
NA	TRBV20-1	TRBJ2-7	NA	TGCAGTGCTAGGTCTGGGAGATCCTACGAGCAGTACTTC	CSARSGRSYEQYF
NA	TRBV29-1	TRBJ2-7	TRBD2	TGCAGCGTTGAAGCTAGCGGGAGCGACGAGCAGTACTTC	CSVEASGSDEQYF